These 12 T cell receptor beta chains were sequenced from one sample in a study of control samples from healthy donors and cancer patients. Here immunoSEQ multiplex PCR was the method, and the copy in TCRdb shows in-frame clones only, minus some. The sample includes 30,000 to 35,000 clones, 94% of them seen just once. The sequenced sample consisted of blood. These receptors came from a man aged 55 to 70 in good health.

The rearrangement uses TRBV5-1 and TRBJ2-5, with TRBD2 matching 7 bases. V trimming: 4 bases; J trimming: 3 bases; junction bases outside the gene matches: 18. The CDR3 is 18 amino acids. From germline, CDR1 is SGHRS and CDR2 YFSETQ. Here the CDR3 reads CASSPSRRSSGPEETQYF. CDR3 DNA: TGCGCCAGCAGCCCGTCACGGCGGTCTAGCGGACCCGAAGAGACCCAGTACTTC.

This chain links TRBV28 with TRBJ1-2; 9 bases fit TRBD1. The V and J ends lost 7 bases and 6 bases, in that order; junction bases with no gene match: 12. Germline V gives CDR1 MDHEN, CDR2 SYDVKM. The CDR3 length is 15 residues. In DNA, the CDR3 is TGTGCCAGCAAAATTGCCACAGGGGGCGGCGATGGCTACACCTTC. This translates into CASKIATGGGDGYTF.

This rearrangement joins TRBV29-1 to TRBJ1-1; a weak D match, TRBD1 (5 bases). With 7 bases removed from V and 1 base from J, the gap between germline ends came to 7 bases. The CDR3 loop spans 11 amino acids. The germline gives CDR1 SQVTM, CDR2 ANQGSEA. The CDR3 loop is CSGRGNTEAFF. In DNA, the CDR3 is TGCAGCGGAAGGGGGAACACTGAAGCTTTCTTT.

CDR3 loop: CASSYRGNTEAFF. The CDR3 coding sequence is TGTGCCAGCAGTTACAGGGGCAACACTGAAGCTTTCTTT. This sequence joins TRBV6-6 and TRBJ1-1; a weak D match, TRBD1 (5 bases). The CDR3 is 13 residues long. Trimming stripped 2 bases from V and 2 bases from J, with 6 bases between. Germline loops: CDR1 MNHNY, CDR2 SVGAGI (reference sequence).

The J gene is TRBJ2-3, the V gene TRBV19; possibly TRBD2 for D (6 bases). The CDR3 is 15 amino acids. V lost 6 bases, J lost 2 bases, and 15 bases lay in between. CDR1 and CDR2 from the germline V gene are LNHDA and SQIVND (reference sequence). The CDR3 coding sequence is TGTGCCAGTAGCCCGGGACTGACCTACACAGATACGCAGTATTTT. The encoded protein is CASSPGLTYTDTQYF.

This chain joins TRBV12-3 or TRBV12-4 and TRBJ1-2; D is perhaps TRBD1 (6 bases). Trimming removed 6 bases at V and 7 bases at J, with 12 bases between. The CDR3 is 12 residues long. The CDR3 sequence is CASRDRQSGYTF. The DNA for the CDR3 is TGTGCCAGCAGAGACAGGCAAAGTGGCTACACCTTC.

The chain has TRBV7-9 and TRBJ1-2; 11 positions agree with TRBD1. The CDR3 spans 15 residues. The V segment lost 5 bases and the J segment 4 bases; nucleotides outside the gene matches: 6. Germline V gives CDR1 SEHNR, CDR2 FQNEAQ (reference sequence). The CDR3 here is CASSAPDRGPYGYTF. The CDR3 bases are TGTGCCAGCAGCGCTCCGGACAGGGGGCCCTATGGCTACACCTTC. The full variable domain, completed using reference TRBV7-9 and TRBJ1-2, is DTGVSQNPRHKITKRGQNVTFRCDPISEHNRLYWYRQTLGQGPEFLTYFQNEAQLEKSRLLSDRFSAERPKGSFSTLEIQRTEQGDSAMYLCASSAPDRGPYGYTFGSGTRLTVV.

The chain joins TRBV6-6 to TRBJ2-3, with 8 bases that match TRBD2. The ends lost 7 bases at V and 5 bases at J; junction bases unmatched: 8. Germline V gene data show CDR1 as MNHNY and CDR2 as SVGAGI (reference sequence). The CDR3 length is 14 residues. This CDR3 is CASTSGGVQDTQYF. The CDR3 nucleotides are TGTGCCAGCACCTCGGGGGGGGTGCAAGATACGCAGTATTTT.

The CDR3 DNA is TGTGCCTGGAAAGACGGGGGGAATACGCAGTATTTT. This gives the protein CAWKDGGNTQYF. This chain joins TRBV30 and TRBJ2-3; TRBD2 aligns across 7 bases. Germline V gives CDR1 GTSNPN, CDR2 SVGIG (reference sequence). The V gene end was trimmed by 4 bases and the J gene end by 7 bases; junction bases not matched to a gene: 5. This CDR3 region has 12 residues.

The J gene is TRBJ2-1, the V gene TRBV10-3, with D possibly matching TRBD1 (6 bases). The CDR3 has 13 amino acids. The V gene's germline CDR1 is ENHRY and CDR2 SYGVKD. With 7 bases removed from V and 8 bases from J, the gap between germline ends came to 15 bases. CDR3 DNA: TGTGCCATCACCCAAGACCCAGGGGATGAGCAGTTCTTC. Translation: CAITQDPGDEQFF.

This sequence joins TRBV19 and TRBJ1-4, with D maybe TRBD1 (6 bases). CDR3 length equals 14 residues. Per the germline V gene, CDR1 is LNHDA and CDR2 is SQIVND (reference sequence). Trimming took off 6 bases at V and 8 bases at J, with 16 bases between the two ends. CDR3 in amino acids: CASRLPGVGEKLFF. CDR3 nucleotides: TGTGCCAGTAGACTCCCAGGGGTAGGAGAAAAACTGTTTTTT.

Only one count was recorded for this clone. This rearrangement joins TRBV9 to TRBJ1-2; D remains ambiguous. Germline-derived CDR1 and CDR2 are SGDLS and YYNGEE. This CDR3 has 14 amino acids. The V end lost 0 bases, the J end lost 4 bases, and 10 bases lay between the germline ends. The CDR3: CASSVALWSYGYTF. The CDR3 DNA sequence: TGTGCCAGCAGCGTAGCCCTGTGGAGCTATGGCTACACCTTC.